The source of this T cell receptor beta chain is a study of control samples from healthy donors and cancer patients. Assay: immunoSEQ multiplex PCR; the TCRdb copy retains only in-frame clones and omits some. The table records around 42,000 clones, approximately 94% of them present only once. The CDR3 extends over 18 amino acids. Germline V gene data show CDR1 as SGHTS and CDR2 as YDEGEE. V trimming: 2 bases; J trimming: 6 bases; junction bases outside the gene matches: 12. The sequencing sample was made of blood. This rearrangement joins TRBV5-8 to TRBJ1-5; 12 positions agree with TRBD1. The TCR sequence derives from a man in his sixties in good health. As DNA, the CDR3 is TGTGCCAGCAGCTTTTTTGGGACAGGGGGCAAGGGTGGTCAGCCCCAGCATTTT. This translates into CASSFFGTGGKGGQPQHF.